This T cell receptor beta chain was sequenced for a study of cytomegalovirus exposure and HLA in healthy donors. The CDR3 sequence is 10 residues long. Germline-derived CDR1 and CDR2 are MDHEN and SYDVKM. Trimming took 4 bases from V and 8 from J, leaving 5 bases between them. Study-level findings and limits: Reportedly, a later analysis found an Asian-associated ancestry cluster had fewer N-insertions than the approximately 670-donor mean. In a later analysis, most CMV-associated TCR beta chains appeared HLA-restricted.

Amplification used 60 Vbeta primers and 13 Jbeta primers. Authors' methods: In a later analysis, the count reached some 88 million unique TCR beta chains, with approximately 11 million shared. Sequenced by immunoSEQ multiplex PCR; TCRdb stores in-frame clones only, minus some. V, J and clone size were drawn from that table, and D and trimming were deduced from the DNA. The table shows 100,000 to 150,000 clones, with 75% to 90% occurring only once. Each donor was nominally healthy when sampled (though unrecorded immune exposures were likely). A word on this clone: Its antigen is not identified.

The chain links TRBV28 to TRBJ1-1, with D possibly matching TRBD1 (5 bases). The sample taken for sequencing was PBMCs. The sequence was collected from a man between 40 and 49 years old in good health and CMV-seronegative. Here the CDR3 reads CASSYREAFF. The CDR3 DNA sequence: TGTGCCAGCAGTTACAGGGAAGCTTTCTTT.